The subject of this entry is one TCR beta chain. The sample belongs to a study of blood T cell repertoires in COVID-19. Study-level background: PBMCs, B-cell-depleted T cells, or T cells provided the cDNA or gDNA that made up the material.

V was trimmed by 3 bases and J by 6 bases, leaving 11 bases between them. Germline assignment: CDR1 SGHRS and CDR2 YFSETQ. The CDR3 runs to 13 residues. How the authors handled the data: Cell counts per sample came from amplifying reference gene primers. TCRdb's table, derived via immunoSEQ multiplex PCR, lists solely in-frame clones and lacks some. V and J calls and clone size come straight from that table; D and trimming were deduced from the DNA. The sample lists 65,000 to 90,000 clones; over 75% were seen once. This receptor was obtained from a woman aged 18 to 35 with acute or convalescent COVID-19. V is TRBV5-1 and J is TRBJ2-3, with D possibly being TRBD1 (5 bases). Sequenced: peripheral blood. CDR3 coding DNA: TGCGCCAGCAGCTGGGAACCAGGGGATACGCAGTATTTT. It translates to CASSWEPGDTQYF.